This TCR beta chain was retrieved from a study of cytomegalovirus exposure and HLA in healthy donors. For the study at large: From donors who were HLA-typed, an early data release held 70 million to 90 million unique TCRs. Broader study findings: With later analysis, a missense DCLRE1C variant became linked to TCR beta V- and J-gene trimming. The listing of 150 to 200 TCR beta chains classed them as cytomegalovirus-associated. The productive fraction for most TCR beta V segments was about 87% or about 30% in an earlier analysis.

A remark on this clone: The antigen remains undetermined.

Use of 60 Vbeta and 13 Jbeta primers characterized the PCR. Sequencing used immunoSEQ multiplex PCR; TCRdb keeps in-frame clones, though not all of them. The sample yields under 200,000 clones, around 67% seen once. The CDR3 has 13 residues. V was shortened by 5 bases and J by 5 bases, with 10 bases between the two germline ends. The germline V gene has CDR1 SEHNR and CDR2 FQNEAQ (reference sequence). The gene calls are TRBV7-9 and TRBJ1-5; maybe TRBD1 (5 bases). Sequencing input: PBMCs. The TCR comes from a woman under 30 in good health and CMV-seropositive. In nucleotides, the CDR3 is TGTGCCAGCAGCCAAGGAGGGGATCAGCCCCAGCATTTT. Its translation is CASSQGGDQPQHF.